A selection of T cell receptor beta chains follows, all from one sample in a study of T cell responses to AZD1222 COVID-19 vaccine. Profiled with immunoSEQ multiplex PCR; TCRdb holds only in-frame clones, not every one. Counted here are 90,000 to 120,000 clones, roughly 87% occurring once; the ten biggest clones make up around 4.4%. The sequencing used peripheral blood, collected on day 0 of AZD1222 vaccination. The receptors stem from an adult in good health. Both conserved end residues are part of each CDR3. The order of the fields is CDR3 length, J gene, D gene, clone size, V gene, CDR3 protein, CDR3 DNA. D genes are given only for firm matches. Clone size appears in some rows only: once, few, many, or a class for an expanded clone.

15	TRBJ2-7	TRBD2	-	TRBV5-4	CASSLAGLAEYEQYF	TGTGCCAGCAGCTTGGCGGGACTAGCGGAATACGAGCAGTACTTC
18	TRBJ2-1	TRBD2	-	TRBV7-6	CASSARTSGRPDPTEQFF	TGTGCCAGCAGCGCTAGGACTAGCGGGAGGCCGGATCCCACAGAGCAGTTCTTC
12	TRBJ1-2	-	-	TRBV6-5	CASRAPGDGYTF	TGTGCCAGCAGAGCCCCAGGGGATGGCTACACCTTC
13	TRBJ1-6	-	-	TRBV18	CASSPKPNSPLHF	TGTGCCAGCTCACCAAAACCAAATTCACCCCTCCACTTT
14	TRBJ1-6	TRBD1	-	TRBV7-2	CASSSTTGNSPLHF	TGTGCCAGCAGCTCGACGACAGGGAATTCACCCCTCCACTTT
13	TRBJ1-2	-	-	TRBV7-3	CASQDGGDHGYTF	TGTGCCAGCCAGGATGGGGGCGACCATGGCTACACCTTC
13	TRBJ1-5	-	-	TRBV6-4	CASSDTVNQPQHF	TGTGCCAGCAGTGACACGGTGAATCAGCCCCAGCATTTT
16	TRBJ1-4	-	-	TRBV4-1	CASSQERGAGNEKLFF	TGCGCCAGCAGCCAAGAACGGGGAGCGGGTAATGAAAAACTGTTTTTT
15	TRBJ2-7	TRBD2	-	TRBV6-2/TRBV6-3	CASSYGASGRYEQYF	TGTGCCAGCAGTTACGGGGCTAGCGGGCGATACGAGCAGTACTTC
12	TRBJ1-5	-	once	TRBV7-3	CASSLPPGPQHF	TGTGCCAGCAGCTTACCCCCGGGGCCCCAGCATTTT
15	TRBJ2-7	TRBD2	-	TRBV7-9	CARWLAGAGFREQYF	TGTGCCAGATGGCTAGCGGGGGCGGGATTCCGAGAGCAGTACTTC
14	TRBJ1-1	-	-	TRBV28	CASSLTLPGTEAFF	TGTGCCAGCAGTTTAACTCTTCCTGGCACTGAAGCTTTCTTT
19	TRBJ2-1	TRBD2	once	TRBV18	CASSPPMTKLAGGFNEQFF	TGTGCCAGCTCACCACCTATGACGAAACTAGCGGGGGGGTTCAATGAGCAGTTCTTC
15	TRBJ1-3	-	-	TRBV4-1	CASSQEGHPGNTIYF	TGCGCCAGCAGCCAAGAGGGACACCCTGGAAACACCATATATTTT
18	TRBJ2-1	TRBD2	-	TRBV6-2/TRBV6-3	CASSKTSGRTGSYNEQFF	TGTGCCAGCAGTAAGACTAGCGGGAGAACTGGCTCCTACAATGAGCAGTTCTTC
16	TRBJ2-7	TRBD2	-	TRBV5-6	CASSLPGERERYEQYF	TGTGCCAGCAGCTTGCCGGGGGAGCGGGAGCGCTACGAGCAGTACTTC
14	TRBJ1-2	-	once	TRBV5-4	CASSLGSPSIRYTF	TGTGCCAGCAGCCTTGGAAGCCCTAGTATACGCTACACCTTC
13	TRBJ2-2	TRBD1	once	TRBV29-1	CSVPTGGTGELFF	TGCAGCGTCCCTACAGGGGGCACCGGGGAGCTGTTTTTT
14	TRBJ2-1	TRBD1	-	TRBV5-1	CASSSRDSDNEQFF	TGCGCCAGCAGCTCGAGGGACAGTGACAATGAGCAGTTCTTC
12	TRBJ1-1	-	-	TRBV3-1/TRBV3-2	CASSHQGAEAFF	TGTGCCAGCAGCCACCAGGGTGCTGAAGCTTTCTTT
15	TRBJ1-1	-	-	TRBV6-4	CASSDSADPHTEAFF	TGTGCCAGCAGTGACTCGGCCGATCCTCACACTGAAGCTTTCTTT
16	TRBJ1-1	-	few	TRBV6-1	CASSEVNTGQNTEAFF	TGTGCCAGCAGTGAAGTGAACACAGGGCAGAACACTGAAGCTTTCTTT
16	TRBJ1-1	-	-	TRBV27	CASRYIVRDTDTEAFF	TGTGCCAGCAGGTATATCGTCCGGGACACAGACACTGAAGCTTTCTTT
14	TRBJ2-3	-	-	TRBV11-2	CASRVGQITDTQYF	TGTGCCAGCAGAGTCGGACAGATCACAGATACGCAGTATTTT
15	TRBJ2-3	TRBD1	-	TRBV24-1	CATSLGTGREDTQYF	TGTGCCACCAGCCTTGGGACAGGGAGAGAAGATACGCAGTATTTT
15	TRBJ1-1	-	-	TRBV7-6	CASSLVSTGNTEAFF	TGTGCCAGCAGCTTAGTTTCGACAGGGAACACTGAAGCTTTCTTT
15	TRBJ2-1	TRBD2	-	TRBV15	CATSSPGLAKDEQFF	TGTGCCACCAGCTCCCCGGGACTAGCGAAGGATGAGCAGTTCTTC
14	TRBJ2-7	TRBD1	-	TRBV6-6	CASSSGTGWYEQYF	TGTGCCAGCAGCTCCGGGACAGGGTGGTACGAGCAGTACTTC
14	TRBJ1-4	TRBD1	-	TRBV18	CASSPGQRNEKLFF	TGTGCCAGCTCACCGGGACAGAGAAATGAAAAACTGTTTTTT
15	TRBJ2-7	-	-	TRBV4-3	CASSQERAPVYEQYF	TGCGCCAGCAGCCAAGAAAGGGCCCCTGTCTACGAGCAGTACTTC
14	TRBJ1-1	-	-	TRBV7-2	CASSLGGVNTEAFF	TGTGCCAGCAGCTTAGGGGGTGTTAACACTGAAGCTTTCTTT
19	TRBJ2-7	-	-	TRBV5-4	CASSLEEGGRLSNVPEQYF	TGTGCCAGCAGCTTGGAGGAAGGGGGGCGCCTTAGTAATGTCCCCGAGCAGTACTTC
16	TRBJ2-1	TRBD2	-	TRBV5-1	CASSLTGGRAVDEQFF	TGCGCCAGCAGCTTGACCGGCGGGAGGGCAGTCGATGAGCAGTTCTTC
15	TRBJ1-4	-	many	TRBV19	CASSPGTAANEKLFF	TGTGCCAGTAGTCCGGGGACGGCGGCTAATGAAAAACTGTTTTTT
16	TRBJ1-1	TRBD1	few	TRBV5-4	CASSRTGGAKNTEAFF	TGTGCCAGCAGCCGGACAGGGGGCGCGAAAAACACTGAAGCTTTCTTT
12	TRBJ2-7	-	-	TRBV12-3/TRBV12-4	CASSPMGIEQYF	TGTGCCAGCAGTCCAATGGGCATCGAGCAGTACTTC
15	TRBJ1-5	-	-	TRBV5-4	CASSSYPRTDQPQHF	TGTGCCAGCAGCTCCTATCCGAGGACAGATCAGCCCCAGCATTTT
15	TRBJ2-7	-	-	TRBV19	CASSTLGGSSYEQYF	TGTGCCAGTAGTACCCTTGGGGGAAGCTCCTACGAGCAGTACTTC
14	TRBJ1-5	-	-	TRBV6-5	CASKRGAGHQPQHF	TGTGCCAGCAAAAGAGGGGCAGGGCATCAGCCCCAGCATTTT
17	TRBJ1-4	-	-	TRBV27	CASSYQFGTATNEKLFF	TGTGCCAGCAGTTATCAGTTTGGCACCGCAACTAATGAAAAACTGTTTTTT
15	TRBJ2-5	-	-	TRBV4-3	CASSQEGQGGETQYF	TGCGCCAGCAGCCAAGAAGGGCAGGGGGGAGAGACCCAGTACTTC
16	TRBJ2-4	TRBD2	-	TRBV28	CASKGAGGPGKNIQYF	TGTGCCAGCAAAGGGGCGGGAGGGCCAGGCAAAAACATTCAGTACTTC
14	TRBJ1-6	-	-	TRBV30	CAWSVIHSNSPLHF	TGTGCCTGGAGTGTAATACACAGTAATTCACCCCTCCACTTT
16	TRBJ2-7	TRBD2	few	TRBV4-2	CASSPIGLAGGYEQYF	TGTGCCAGCAGCCCCATAGGGCTAGCGGGGGGATACGAGCAGTACTTC
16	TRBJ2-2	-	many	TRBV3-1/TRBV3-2	CASSQDWRENTGELFF	TGTGCCAGCAGCCAAGATTGGCGGGAGAACACCGGGGAGCTGTTTTTT
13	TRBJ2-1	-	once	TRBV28	CASSRYGYNEQFF	TGTGCCAGCAGCCGTTACGGCTACAATGAGCAGTTCTTC
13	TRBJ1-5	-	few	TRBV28	CASSFWADQPQHF	TGTGCCAGCAGTTTTTGGGCCGATCAGCCCCAGCATTTT
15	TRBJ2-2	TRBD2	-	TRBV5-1	CASSATSGGPGELFF	TGCGCCAGCAGCGCGACTAGCGGGGGGCCCGGGGAGCTGTTTTTT
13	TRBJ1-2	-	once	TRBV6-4	CASSTGFNYGYTF	TGTGCCAGCAGTACAGGTTTCAACTATGGCTACACCTTC
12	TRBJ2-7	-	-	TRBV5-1	CASSSGLAEQYF	TGCGCCAGCAGCTCGGGACTGGCTGAGCAGTACTTC
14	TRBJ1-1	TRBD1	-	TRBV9	CASSRGGENTEAFF	TGTGCCAGCAGCCGAGGGGGCGAGAACACTGAAGCTTTCTTT
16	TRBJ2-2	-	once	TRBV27	CASKKGAGVNTGELFF	TGTGCCAGCAAGAAGGGAGCAGGGGTTAACACCGGGGAGCTGTTTTTT
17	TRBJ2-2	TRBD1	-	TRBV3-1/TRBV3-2	CASSRIGGTGNTGELFF	TGTGCCAGCAGCCGTATTGGGGGGACAGGGAACACCGGGGAGCTGTTTTTT
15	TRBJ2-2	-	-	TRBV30	CAWSPGAGNTGELFF	TGTGCCTGGAGCCCGGGAGCCGGGAACACCGGGGAGCTGTTTTTT
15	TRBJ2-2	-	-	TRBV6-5	CASSYWGARTGELFF	TGTGCCAGCAGTTATTGGGGGGCGCGGACCGGGGAGCTGTTTTTT
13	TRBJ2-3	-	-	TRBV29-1	CSVEGGRPDTQYF	TGCAGCGTTGAGGGGGGGCGCCCAGATACGCAGTATTTT
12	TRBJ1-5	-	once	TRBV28	CASSFSNQPQHF	TGTGCCAGCAGTTTTAGCAATCAGCCCCAGCATTTT
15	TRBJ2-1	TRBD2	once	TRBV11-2	CASSPGSGGKNEQFF	TGTGCCAGCAGCCCGGGCAGCGGGGGGAAGAATGAGCAGTTCTTC
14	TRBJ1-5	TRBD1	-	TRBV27	CASSLGQGYQPQHF	TGTGCCAGCAGTTTAGGACAGGGGTATCAGCCCCAGCATTTT